This T cell receptor beta chain was identified during a study of OX40 agonist ivuxolimab in advanced cancers. Study-wide context: Three patients responded partially, comprising one with hepatocellular carcinoma and two with cutaneous melanoma. Study-wide results and limits: Some nonresponders also had low normalized T-cell clonal expansion.

Trimming shortened V by 6 bases and J by 3 bases, and 15 bases separated the two germline ends. The CDR3 extends over 15 amino acids. Germline V gene sequence: CDR1 MNHEY, CDR2 SMNVEV (reference sequence). This clone was observed a handful of times. Its cognate antigen is unknown. Method: immunoSEQ multiplex PCR; TCRdb's copy keeps in-frame clones and lacks some. Of tens of thousands of clones detected, around 86% appear once; the ten largest clones hold approximately 0.92%. Material: CD4+ or CD8+ T cells sorted from blood, obtained in a trial of the OX40 agonist ivuxolimab. This clonotype was sampled from an adult with an advanced solid tumor such as melanoma, head and neck, liver or kidney cancer. The rearrangement joins TRBV27 to TRBJ2-4; D tentatively reads TRBD1 or TRBD2 (6 bases each). The CDR3 DNA reads as TGTGCCAGCAGGCCCGAAGGGGGAGGCAAAAACATTCAGTACTTC. It specifies CASRPEGGGKNIQYF.